This TCR beta chain was sequenced in a study of T cell repertoires in cytomegalovirus infection. Study-level information: Selection of CMV epitopes for the study included recently identified HLA-C-restricted and well-studied HLA-B-restricted ones. Public TCR beta signature analysis indicated the presence of both CMV infection and matching HLA type. Study findings and constraints: Cumulative public TCR beta family frequency identified carriers of CMV plus the relevant HLA.

Each CDR3 protein gets one entry after TCRdb re-called the reads with MiXCR. The table lists some 350,000 distinct CDR3 sequences, almost 30% of them singletons, with 15% to 20% in the top ten. This clonotype was seen a few times. Antigen: not known. The CDR3 is 14 residues long. Germline trimming cut 7 bases from V and 1 base from J; bases unmatched to any gene: 6. Germline V lookup: CDR1 LGHNT, CDR2 FRNRAP. The sequencing used cultured PBMCs, collected from culture after CMV antigen stimulation. This chain joins TRBV12-5 and TRBJ1-1; 7 nucleotides match TRBD1. The sequence was obtained from a human donor in good health (CMV status not recorded). Some clones in this sample may be carry-over from other donors' samples. The CDR3: CASARGLGNTEAFF. CDR3 DNA sequence: TGTGCTAGTGCCAGGGGGTTAGGGAACACTGAAGCTTTCTTT.